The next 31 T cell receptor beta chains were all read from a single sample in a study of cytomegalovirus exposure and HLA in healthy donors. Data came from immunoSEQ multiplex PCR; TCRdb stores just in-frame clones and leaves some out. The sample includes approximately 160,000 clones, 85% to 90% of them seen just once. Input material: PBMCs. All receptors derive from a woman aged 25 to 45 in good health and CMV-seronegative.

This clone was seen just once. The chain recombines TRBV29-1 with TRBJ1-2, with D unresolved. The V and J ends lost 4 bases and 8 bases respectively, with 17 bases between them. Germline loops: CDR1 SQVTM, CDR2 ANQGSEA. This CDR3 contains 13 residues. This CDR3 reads CSVAMEGVGGYTF. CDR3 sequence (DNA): TGCAGCGTTGCGATGGAGGGCGTCGGGGGCTACACCTTC.

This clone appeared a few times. CDR3 protein: CASSRQDYTEAFF. As DNA, the CDR3 is TGCGCCAGCAGCCGACAGGATTACACTGAAGCTTTCTTT. The J gene is TRBJ1-1, the V gene TRBV4-1; a weak D match, TRBD1 (6 bases). The germline CDR1 and CDR2 sequences are MGHRA and YSYEKL. This CDR3 is built from 13 residues. V lost 4 bases to trimming and J lost 3 bases, with 9 bases between them.

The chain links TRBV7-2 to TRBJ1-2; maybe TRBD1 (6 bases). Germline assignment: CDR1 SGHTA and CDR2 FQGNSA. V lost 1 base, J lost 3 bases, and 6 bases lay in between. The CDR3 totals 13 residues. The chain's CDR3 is CASSLEGDYGYTF. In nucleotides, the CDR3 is TGTGCCAGCAGCTTAGAGGGGGACTATGGCTACACCTTC.

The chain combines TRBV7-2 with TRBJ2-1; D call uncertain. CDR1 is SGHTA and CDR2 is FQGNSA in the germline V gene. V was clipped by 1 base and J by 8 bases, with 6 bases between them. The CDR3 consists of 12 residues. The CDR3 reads CASSLVGHEQFF. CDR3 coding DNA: TGTGCCAGCAGCTTAGTAGGGCATGAGCAGTTCTTC.

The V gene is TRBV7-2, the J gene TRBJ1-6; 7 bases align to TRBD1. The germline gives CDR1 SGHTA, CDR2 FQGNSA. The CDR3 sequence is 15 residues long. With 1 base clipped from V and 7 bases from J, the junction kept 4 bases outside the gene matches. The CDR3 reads CASSLGTGHNSPLHF. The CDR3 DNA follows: TGTGCCAGCAGCTTAGGGACAGGCCACAATTCACCCCTCCACTTT.

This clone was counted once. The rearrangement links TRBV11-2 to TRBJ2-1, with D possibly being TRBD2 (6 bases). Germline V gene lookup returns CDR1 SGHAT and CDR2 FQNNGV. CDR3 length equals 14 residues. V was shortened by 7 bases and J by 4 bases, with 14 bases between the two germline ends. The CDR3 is CASTPGLEYNEQFF. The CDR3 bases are TGTGCCAGCACCCCGGGACTGGAATACAATGAGCAGTTCTTC.

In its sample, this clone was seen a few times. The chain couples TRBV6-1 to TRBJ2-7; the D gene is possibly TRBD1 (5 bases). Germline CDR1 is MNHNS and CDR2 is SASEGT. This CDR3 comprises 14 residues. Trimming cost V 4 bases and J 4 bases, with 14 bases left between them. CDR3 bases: TGTGCCAGCAGTGCACAACTCGACAGATACGAGCAGTACTTC. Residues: CASSAQLDRYEQYF.

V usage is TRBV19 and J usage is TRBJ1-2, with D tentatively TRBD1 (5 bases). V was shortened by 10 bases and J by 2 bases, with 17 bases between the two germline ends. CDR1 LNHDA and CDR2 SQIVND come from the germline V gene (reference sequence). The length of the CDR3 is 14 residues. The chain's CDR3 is CATAEEGVNYGYTF. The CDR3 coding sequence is TGTGCCACCGCGGAGGAAGGGGTAAACTATGGCTACACCTTC.

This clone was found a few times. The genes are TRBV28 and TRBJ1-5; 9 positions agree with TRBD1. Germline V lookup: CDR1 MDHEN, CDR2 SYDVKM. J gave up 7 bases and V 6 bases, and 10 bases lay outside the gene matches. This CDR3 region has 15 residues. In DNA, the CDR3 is TGTGCCAGCAGCTCTGGACAGGGGATAGGCCAGCCCCAGCATTTT. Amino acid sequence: CASSSGQGIGQPQHF.

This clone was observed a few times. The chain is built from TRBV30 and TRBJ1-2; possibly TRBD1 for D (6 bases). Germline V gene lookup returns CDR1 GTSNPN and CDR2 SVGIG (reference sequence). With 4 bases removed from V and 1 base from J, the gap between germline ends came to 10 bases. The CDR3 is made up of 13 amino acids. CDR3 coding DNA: TGTGCCTGGAAACAGGGTCGTAACTATGGCTACACCTTC. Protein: CAWKQGRNYGYTF.

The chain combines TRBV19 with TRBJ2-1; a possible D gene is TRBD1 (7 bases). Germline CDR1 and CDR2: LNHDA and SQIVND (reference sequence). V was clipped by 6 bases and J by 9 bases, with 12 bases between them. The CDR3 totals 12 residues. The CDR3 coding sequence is TGTGCCAGTAGCCACAGGGGAGGTGAGCAGTTCTTC. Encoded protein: CASSHRGGEQFF.

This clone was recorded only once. The CDR3 loop is CASSILAGQGATIYF. The DNA of the CDR3 is TGCGCCAGCAGCATACTGGCGGGACAGGGGGCGACCATATATTTT. V is TRBV5-1 and J is TRBJ1-3, with TRBD1 matching over 12 bases. Trimming at V came to 4 bases and at J to 10 bases, leaving 9 bases not matched to a gene. This CDR3 comprises 15 residues. CDR1 is SGHRS and CDR2 is YFSETQ in the germline V gene.

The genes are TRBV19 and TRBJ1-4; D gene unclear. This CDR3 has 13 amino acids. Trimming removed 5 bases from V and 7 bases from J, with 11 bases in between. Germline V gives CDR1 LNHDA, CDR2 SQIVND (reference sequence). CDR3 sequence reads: CASSAIWGEKLFF. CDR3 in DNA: TGTGCCAGTAGTGCTATTTGGGGTGAAAAACTGTTTTTT.

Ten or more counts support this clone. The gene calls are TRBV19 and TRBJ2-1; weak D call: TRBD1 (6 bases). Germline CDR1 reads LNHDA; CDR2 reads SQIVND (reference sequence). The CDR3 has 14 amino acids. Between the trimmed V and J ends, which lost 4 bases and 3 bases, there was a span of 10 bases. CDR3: CASSSRGGYNEQFF. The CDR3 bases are TGTGCCAGTAGTAGTAGAGGGGGCTACAATGAGCAGTTCTTC.

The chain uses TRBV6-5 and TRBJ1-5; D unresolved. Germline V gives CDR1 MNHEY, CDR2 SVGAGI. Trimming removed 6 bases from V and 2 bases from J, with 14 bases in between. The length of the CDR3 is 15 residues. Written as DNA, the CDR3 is TGTGCCAGCAGGACCGGGAGGGCGCGCAATCAGCCCCAGCATTTT. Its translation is CASRTGRARNQPQHF.

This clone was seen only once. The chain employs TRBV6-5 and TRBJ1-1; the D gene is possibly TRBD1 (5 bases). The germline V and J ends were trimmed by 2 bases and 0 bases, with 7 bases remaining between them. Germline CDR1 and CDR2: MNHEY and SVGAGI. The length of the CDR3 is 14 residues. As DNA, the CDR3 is TGTGCCAGCAGTTACGAGGGGCTGAACACTGAAGCTTTCTTT. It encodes CASSYEGLNTEAFF.

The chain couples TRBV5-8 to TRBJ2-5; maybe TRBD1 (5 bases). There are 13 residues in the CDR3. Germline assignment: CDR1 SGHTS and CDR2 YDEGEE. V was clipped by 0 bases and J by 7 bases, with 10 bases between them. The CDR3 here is CASSLESQGTQYF. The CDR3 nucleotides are TGTGCCAGCAGCTTGGAGAGTCAGGGGACCCAGTACTTC. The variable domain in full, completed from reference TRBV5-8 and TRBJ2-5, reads EAGVTQSPTHLIKTRGQQATLRCSPISGHTSVYWYQQALGLGLQFLLWYDEGEERNRGNFPPRFSGRQFPNYSSELNVNALELEDSALYLCASSLESQGTQYFGPGTRLLVL.

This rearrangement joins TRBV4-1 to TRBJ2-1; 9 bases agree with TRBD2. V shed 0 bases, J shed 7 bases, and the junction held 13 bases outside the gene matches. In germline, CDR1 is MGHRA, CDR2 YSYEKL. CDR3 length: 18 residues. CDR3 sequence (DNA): TGCGCCAGCAGCCAAGATCTTCCGCGGGGGGGCCGGTCAAATGAGCAGTTCTTC. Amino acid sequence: CASSQDLPRGGRSNEQFF.

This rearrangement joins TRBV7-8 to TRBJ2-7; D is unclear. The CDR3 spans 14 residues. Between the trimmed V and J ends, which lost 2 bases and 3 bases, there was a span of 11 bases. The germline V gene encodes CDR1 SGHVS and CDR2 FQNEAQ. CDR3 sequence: CASSLFLGNYEQYF. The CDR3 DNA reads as TGTGCCAGCAGCTTATTCTTAGGAAACTACGAGCAGTACTTC.

CDR3 nucleotide sequence: TGTGCCAGCAGTGAACGGTGGCTTCATGAAAAACTGTTTTTT. Residues: CASSERWLHEKLFF. The chain links TRBV6-1 to TRBJ1-4; D is ambiguous. CDR3 length: 14 residues. CDR1 and CDR2 (germline): MNHNS, SASEGT. Trimming removed 2 bases from V and 6 bases from J, with 10 bases in between.

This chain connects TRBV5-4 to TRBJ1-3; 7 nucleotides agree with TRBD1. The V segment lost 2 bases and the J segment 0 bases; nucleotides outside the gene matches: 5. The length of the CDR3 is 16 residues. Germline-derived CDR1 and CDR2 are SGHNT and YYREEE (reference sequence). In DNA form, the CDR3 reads TGTGCCAGCAGCTTCGGACAGGCCCTCTCTGGAAACACCATATATTTT. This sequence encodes CASSFGQALSGNTIYF.

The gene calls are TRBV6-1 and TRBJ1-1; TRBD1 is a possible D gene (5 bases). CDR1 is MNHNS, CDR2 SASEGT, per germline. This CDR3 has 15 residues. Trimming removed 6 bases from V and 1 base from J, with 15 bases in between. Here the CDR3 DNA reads TGTGCCAGCAGATCTGACGGGACGTGGAACACTGAAGCTTTCTTT. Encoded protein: CASRSDGTWNTEAFF.

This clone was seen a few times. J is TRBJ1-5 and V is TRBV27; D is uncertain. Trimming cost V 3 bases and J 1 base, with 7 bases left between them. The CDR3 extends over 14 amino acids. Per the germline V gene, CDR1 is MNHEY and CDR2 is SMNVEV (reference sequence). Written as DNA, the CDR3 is TGTGCCAGCAGTTTGAAGAGGAGCAATCAGCCCCAGCATTTT. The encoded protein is CASSLKRSNQPQHF.

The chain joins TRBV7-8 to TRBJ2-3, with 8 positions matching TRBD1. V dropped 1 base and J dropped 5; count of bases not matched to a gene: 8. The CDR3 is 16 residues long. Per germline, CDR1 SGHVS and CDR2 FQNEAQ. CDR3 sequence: CASSLGTGNDKDTQYF. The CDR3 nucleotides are TGTGCCAGCAGCTTAGGGACAGGGAATGATAAAGATACGCAGTATTTT.

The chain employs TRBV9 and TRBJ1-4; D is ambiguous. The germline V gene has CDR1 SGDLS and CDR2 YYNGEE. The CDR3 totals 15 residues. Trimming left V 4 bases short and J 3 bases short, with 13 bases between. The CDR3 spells CASSPQVGANEKLFF. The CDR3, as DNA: TGTGCCAGCAGCCCCCAGGTGGGAGCTAATGAAAAACTGTTTTTT.

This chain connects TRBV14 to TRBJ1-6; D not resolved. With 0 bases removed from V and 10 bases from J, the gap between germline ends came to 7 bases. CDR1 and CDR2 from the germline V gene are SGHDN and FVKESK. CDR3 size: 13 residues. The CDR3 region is CASSQDLASPLHF. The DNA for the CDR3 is TGTGCCAGCAGCCAAGATCTAGCGTCACCCCTCCACTTT. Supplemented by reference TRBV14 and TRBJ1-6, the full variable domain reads EAGVTQFPSHSVIEKGQTVTLRCDPISGHDNLYWYRRVMGKEIKFLLHFVKESKQDESGMPNNRFLAERTGGTYSTLKVQPAELEDSGVYFCASSQDLASPLHFGNGTRLTVT.

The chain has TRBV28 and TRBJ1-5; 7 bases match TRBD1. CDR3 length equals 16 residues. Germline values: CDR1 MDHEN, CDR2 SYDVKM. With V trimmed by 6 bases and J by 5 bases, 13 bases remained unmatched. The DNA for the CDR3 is TGTGCCAGCAGCCGTGGACAGGCGGATCCCTATCAGCCCCAGCATTTT. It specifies CASSRGQADPYQPQHF.

Here the CDR3 DNA reads TGTGCCAGCAGCTTTGGGGACACTGAAGCTTTCTTT. Amino acid sequence: CASSFGDTEAFF. V gene TRBV5-6 combines with J gene TRBJ1-1, with no clear D. Germline V gene sequence: CDR1 SGHDT, CDR2 YYEEEE. The CDR3 totals 12 residues. Trimming removed 2 bases at V and 3 bases at J, with 5 bases between.

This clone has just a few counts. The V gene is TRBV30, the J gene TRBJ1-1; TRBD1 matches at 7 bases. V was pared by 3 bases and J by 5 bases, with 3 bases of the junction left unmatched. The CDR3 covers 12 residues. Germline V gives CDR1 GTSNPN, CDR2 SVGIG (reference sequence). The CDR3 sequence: CAWRGQRTEAFF. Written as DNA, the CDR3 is TGTGCCTGGAGGGGACAGAGGACTGAAGCTTTCTTT.

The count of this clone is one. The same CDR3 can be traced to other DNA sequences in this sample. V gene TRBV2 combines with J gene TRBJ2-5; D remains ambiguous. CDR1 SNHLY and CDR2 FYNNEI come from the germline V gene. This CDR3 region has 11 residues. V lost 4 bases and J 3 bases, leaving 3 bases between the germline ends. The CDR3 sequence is CASSGEETQYF. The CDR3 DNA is TGTGCCAGCAGTGGCGAAGAGACCCAGTACTTC.

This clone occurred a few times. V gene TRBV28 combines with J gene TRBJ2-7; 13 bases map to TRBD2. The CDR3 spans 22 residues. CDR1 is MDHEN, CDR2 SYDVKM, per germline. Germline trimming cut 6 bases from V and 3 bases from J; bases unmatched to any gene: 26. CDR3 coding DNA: TGTGCCAGCAGCCCTGTGTTGGGACTAGCGGGACCCAACAGGGGGGCACACTACGAGCAGTACTTC. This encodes CASSPVLGLAGPNRGAHYEQYF.